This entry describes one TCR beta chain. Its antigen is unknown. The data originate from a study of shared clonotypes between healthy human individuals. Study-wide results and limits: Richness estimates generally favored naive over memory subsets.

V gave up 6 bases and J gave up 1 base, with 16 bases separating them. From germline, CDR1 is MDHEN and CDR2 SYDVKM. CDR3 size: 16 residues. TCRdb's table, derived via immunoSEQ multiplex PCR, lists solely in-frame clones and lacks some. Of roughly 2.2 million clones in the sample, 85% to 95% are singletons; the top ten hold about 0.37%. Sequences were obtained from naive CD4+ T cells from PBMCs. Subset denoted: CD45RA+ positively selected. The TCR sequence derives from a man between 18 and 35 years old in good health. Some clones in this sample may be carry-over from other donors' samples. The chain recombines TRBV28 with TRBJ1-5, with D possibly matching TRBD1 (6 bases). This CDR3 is CASSQAWGASNQPQHF. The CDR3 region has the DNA TGTGCCAGCAGCCAAGCTTGGGGGGCGAGCAATCAGCCCCAGCATTTT.